Shown below are 30 T cell receptor beta chains from a single sample sequenced in a study of cytomegalovirus exposure and HLA in healthy donors. The PCR was carried out with 60 Vbeta primers and 13 Jbeta primers. The assay was immunoSEQ multiplex PCR, and TCRdb's table has in-frame clones only and misses some. Across 130,000 to 150,000 clones, the top ten clones capture 0.96% of the sample. The material sequenced was PBMCs. The source of these receptors is a male donor in good health and CMV-seronegative.

The chain is built from TRBV27 and TRBJ2-7, with 9 bases that match TRBD1. The germline V gene has CDR1 MNHEY and CDR2 SMNVEV (reference sequence). The junction had 10 bases not matched to a gene; V was cut back by 4 bases and J by 6 bases. This CDR3 comprises 15 residues. CDR3 region: CASSSSGTGSSEQYF. CDR3 DNA sequence: TGTGCCAGCAGTTCATCCGGGACAGGGTCATCCGAGCAGTACTTC.

On this clone: One junction end disagrees with the germline gene, perhaps due to a read error. The chain employs TRBV25-1 and TRBJ1-5, with no clear D. The CDR3 sequence is 11 residues long. Germline V lookup: CDR1 MGHDK, CDR2 SYGVNS. The CDR3 DNA reads TGTGCCAGCAGTGAATTGTCCACTTTTGTTTTT. Its translation is CASSELSTFVF.

V gene TRBV9 combines with J gene TRBJ2-6; a weak D match, TRBD1 (6 bases). There are 15 residues in the CDR3. The germline gives CDR1 SGDLS, CDR2 YYNGEE. The V end was cut by 0 bases, the J end by 9 bases, with 13 bases between. The CDR3 protein is CASSVGGQSVNVLTF. DNA for the CDR3: TGTGCCAGCAGCGTAGGTGGACAGTCCGTCAACGTCCTGACTTTC.

The chain recombines TRBV4-2 with TRBJ2-3, with TRBD2 matching 12 bases. V dropped 0 bases and J dropped 1; count of bases not matched to a gene: 11. Per germline, CDR1 LGHNA and CDR2 YNFKEQ. The CDR3 sequence is 20 residues long. The CDR3: CASSQDPRRGTSGRTDTQYF. CDR3 sequence (DNA): TGTGCCAGCAGCCAAGATCCCCGTCGAGGGACTAGCGGGCGCACAGATACGCAGTATTTT.

As concerns this clone: The germline gene is not matched at one end of the junction; a read error may be the cause. V and J are TRBV20-1 and TRBJ2-1; 8 positions match TRBD2. The V gene's germline CDR1 is DFQATT and CDR2 SNEGSKA (reference sequence). CDR3 size: 11 residues. Here the CDR3 DNA reads TGCAGTGCCGCGCCCGGGACTAGTGAACTCTTC. Translated: CSAAPGTSELF.

The gene calls are TRBV2 and TRBJ2-1; D is uncertain. The germline V and J ends were trimmed by 1 base and 4 bases, with 8 bases remaining between them. The germline V gene encodes CDR1 SNHLY and CDR2 FYNNEI. This CDR3 region has 14 residues. DNA of the CDR3: TGTGCCAGCAGTGAAGTGGCGGAATACAATGAGCAGTTCTTC. As protein: CASSEVAEYNEQFF.

The rearrangement uses TRBV28 and TRBJ2-1; a weak D match, TRBD1 (6 bases). V was cut by 4 bases and J by 4 bases, with 17 bases left in between. Looked up from germline, CDR1 is MDHEN and CDR2 is SYDVKM. CDR3 length: 16 amino acids. The CDR3 spells CASSSLKGVGYNEQFF. The CDR3, as DNA: TGTGCCAGCAGTTCTCTAAAGGGGGTTGGGTACAATGAGCAGTTCTTC.

This chain connects TRBV19 to TRBJ1-6; 7 bases are shared with TRBD1. Germline CDR1 LNHDA, CDR2 SQIVND (reference sequence). The CDR3 spans 17 residues. V lost 2 bases to trimming and J lost 6 bases; unmatched junction nucleotides: 10. CDR3 bases: TGTGCCAGTAGTATACGCCAAGGACAGGTTTTTAATTCACCCCTCCACTTT. Translated: CASSIRQGQVFNSPLHF.

This sequence joins TRBV7-9 and TRBJ1-1, with D hard to call. V was shortened by 5 bases and J by 10 bases, with 11 bases between the two germline ends. CDR1 and CDR2 from the germline V gene are SEHNR and FQNEAQ (reference sequence). The CDR3 runs 11 residues. DNA of the CDR3: TGTGCCAGCAGCCCACAAATTCCAGCTTTCTTT. As protein: CASSPQIPAFF. The variable domain in full, with the rest retrieved from reference TRBV7-9 and TRBJ1-1, is DTGVSQNPRHKITKRGQNVTFRCDPISEHNRLYWYRQTLGQGPEFLTYFQNEAQLEKSRLLSDRFSAERPKGSFSTLEIQRTEQGDSAMYLCASSPQIPAFFGQGTRLTVV.

The rearrangement joins TRBV2 to TRBJ2-3, with D maybe TRBD1 (6 bases). The germline V gene encodes CDR1 SNHLY and CDR2 FYNNEI. Deletions cut 3 bases from V and 0 bases from J, with 16 bases between. The CDR3 spans 17 residues. In DNA form, the CDR3 reads TGTGCCAGCAGTGACAGGCTTTCGGACAGAAGCACAGATACGCAGTATTTT. It translates to CASSDRLSDRSTDTQYF. Complete variable domain (other parts from reference TRBV2 and TRBJ2-3): EPEVTQTPSHQVTQMGQEVILRCVPISNHLYFYWYRQILGQKVEFLVSFYNNEISEKSEIFDDQFSVERPDGSNFTLKIRSTKLEDSAMYFCASSDRLSDRSTDTQYFGPGTRLTVL.

The chain links TRBV5-6 to TRBJ2-5; weak D call: TRBD2 (7 bases). Trimming removed 0 bases at V and 4 bases at J, with 10 bases between. CDR3 length equals 14 residues. CDR1 SGHDT and CDR2 YYEEEE come from the germline V gene. CDR3 region: CASSLERGGETQYF. CDR3 sequence (DNA): TGTGCCAGCAGCTTGGAGAGGGGGGGAGAGACCCAGTACTTC.

The chain couples TRBV11-2 to TRBJ2-2; no definite D call. Germline loops: CDR1 SGHAT, CDR2 FQNNGV. CDR3 length: 16 residues. V was trimmed by 0 bases and J by 1 base, leaving 9 bases between them. The CDR3 region has the DNA TGTGCCAGCAGCTTAGAGGGCCTCCTGAACACCGGGGAGCTGTTTTTT. Its translation is CASSLEGLLNTGELFF.

The chain links TRBV30 to TRBJ2-3; the match to TRBD2 covers 16 bases. The germline V gene has CDR1 GTSNPN and CDR2 SVGIG (reference sequence). The CDR3 length is 15 residues. V trimming: 2 bases; J trimming: 7 bases; junction bases outside the gene matches: 3. The CDR3, as DNA: TGTGCCTGGAGTCTGGGACTAGCGGGGGGGAATACGCAGTATTTT. Translation: CAWSLGLAGGNTQYF.

The rearrangement links TRBV6-1 to TRBJ2-1; no clear D gene. CDR1 and CDR2 from the germline V gene are MNHNS and SASEGT. The CDR3 is 14 residues long. The germline V and J ends were trimmed by 8 bases and 8 bases, with 19 bases remaining between them. The CDR3 loop is CASRNSYPLDEQFF. In DNA form, the CDR3 reads TGTGCCAGCCGTAATTCGTACCCACTCGATGAGCAGTTCTTC.

The chain couples TRBV5-1 to TRBJ2-5; 7 bases match TRBD2. Germline V gives CDR1 SGHRS, CDR2 YFSETQ. J was trimmed by 1 base and V by 2 bases; bases with no gene match: 5. The CDR3 runs to 15 residues. CDR3 coding DNA: TGCGCCAGCAGCTTACCTAGCGGTATCCAAGAGACCCAGTACTTC. Translation gives CASSLPSGIQETQYF. Based on the CDR3 plus reference TRBV5-1 and TRBJ2-5, the full variable domain is KAGVTQTPRYLIKTRGQQVTLSCSPISGHRSVSWYQQTPGQGLQFLFEYFSETQRNKGNFPGRFSGRQFSNSRSEMNVSTLELGDSALYLCASSLPSGIQETQYFGPGTRLLVL.

The J gene is TRBJ2-6, the V gene TRBV6-1; no reliable D call. This CDR3 has 13 residues. CDR1 MNHNS and CDR2 SASEGT come from the germline V gene. Trimming removed 10 bases from V and 2 bases from J, with 9 bases in between. CDR3 sequence: CAIPRAGANVLTF. CDR3 bases: TGTGCCATCCCACGGGCTGGGGCCAACGTCCTGACTTTC.

This chain connects TRBV6-5 to TRBJ1-2, with 7 positions matching TRBD1. Germline assignment: CDR1 MNHEY and CDR2 SVGAGI. The CDR3 has 14 amino acids. With V trimmed by 2 bases and J by 5 bases, 5 bases remained unmatched. The CDR3 sequence: CASSYGGGGYGYTF. CDR3 coding DNA: TGTGCCAGCAGTTACGGAGGGGGCGGATATGGCTACACCTTC.

This CDR3 is CASSEYRFGLLNTEAFF. The DNA for the CDR3 is TGTGCCAGCAGTGAATATAGATTCGGACTCCTGAACACTGAAGCTTTCTTT. This chain uses TRBV25-1 with TRBJ1-1; no clear D. Per the germline V gene, CDR1 is MGHDK and CDR2 is SYGVNS. The ends were cut back, 0 bases at V and 0 bases at J, with 14 bases in the middle. The CDR3 has 17 residues.

This chain links TRBV19 with TRBJ2-7; 7 bases match TRBD1. Looked up from germline, CDR1 is LNHDA and CDR2 is SQIVND (reference sequence). The CDR3 covers 14 residues. V was pared by 3 bases and J by 4 bases, with 6 bases of the junction left unmatched. CDR3 amino acids: CASSIPGQHYEQYF. The CDR3 bases are TGTGCCAGTAGTATCCCGGGACAGCATTACGAGCAGTACTTC.

The V and J genes are TRBV19 and TRBJ2-1; TRBD2 matches at 9 bases. The germline V gene encodes CDR1 LNHDA and CDR2 SQIVND (reference sequence). CDR3 size: 17 residues. The V and J ends lost 6 bases and 8 bases, in that order; junction bases with no gene match: 17. The CDR3: CASRPAVGREGVHEQFF. The CDR3 bases are TGTGCCAGTAGACCCGCGGTTGGGCGGGAGGGCGTGCATGAGCAGTTCTTC.

The chain carries TRBV19 and TRBJ1-4; a weak D match, TRBD1 (5 bases). This CDR3 contains 15 residues. Germline V gene data show CDR1 as LNHDA and CDR2 as SQIVND (reference sequence). V lost 6 bases to trimming and J lost 0 bases, with 11 bases between them. This CDR3 reads CASRGVTATNEKLFF. The CDR3 DNA follows: TGTGCCAGTAGAGGGGTGACTGCAACTAATGAAAAACTGTTTTTT.

The V call is TRBV11-2, the J call TRBJ1-1, with D tentatively TRBD1 (6 bases). In germline, CDR1 is SGHAT, CDR2 FQNNGV. V lost 5 bases to trimming and J lost 7 bases, with 14 bases between them. The CDR3 length is 13 residues. CDR3 nucleotides: TGTGCCAGCAGCCTTACCGGGACAAGTGAAGCTTTCTTT. Amino acid sequence: CASSLTGTSEAFF.

V is TRBV7-9 and J is TRBJ1-1; D gene unclear. CDR1 SEHNR and CDR2 FQNEAQ come from the germline V gene (reference sequence). V shed 3 bases and J shed 1 base, with 6 bases lying between them. This CDR3 is built from 13 residues. DNA for the CDR3: TGTGCCAGCAGCTTCCGGGAGAACACTGAAGCTTTCTTT. Translated: CASSFRENTEAFF.

The V call is TRBV4-3, the J call TRBJ1-4; the match to TRBD1 covers 7 bases. The germline V gene has CDR1 LGHNA and CDR2 YSLEER. CDR3 length: 19 residues. Germline trimming cut 4 bases from V and 3 bases from J; bases unmatched to any gene: 17. The CDR3 protein is CASSLAPGRGVKANEKLFF. As DNA, the CDR3 is TGCGCCAGCAGCCTGGCCCCCGGCAGGGGGGTCAAGGCTAATGAAAAACTGTTTTTT.

CDR3 in DNA: TGTGCCAGCAGCCAGACTAGCGGGGAGGGGGGTATAGCCAAAAACATTCAGTACTTC. Translating it yields CASSQTSGEGGIAKNIQYF. The chain recombines TRBV11-2 with TRBJ2-4; 11 nucleotides align to TRBD2. The CDR3 length is 19 residues. V was clipped by 5 bases and J by 0 bases; unmatched bases: 12. Germline V lookup: CDR1 SGHAT, CDR2 FQNNGV.

This rearrangement joins TRBV2 to TRBJ1-6; D is perhaps TRBD1 (5 bases). The CDR3 totals 17 residues. Per the germline V gene, CDR1 is SNHLY and CDR2 is FYNNEI. V dropped 6 bases and J dropped 0 bases, with 15 bases sitting between them. The DNA for the CDR3 is TGTGCCAGCAGCCGCCCCCGGGGGAACTCCTATAATTCACCCCTCCACTTT. This gives the protein CASSRPRGNSYNSPLHF.

The chain couples TRBV6-6 to TRBJ2-1; D is possibly TRBD1 (7 bases). CDR3 length: 15 residues. Trimming took 6 bases from V and 5 from J, leaving 17 bases between them. Germline V CDR1 and CDR2: MNHNY, SVGAGI (reference sequence). CDR3 sequence: CASRKGGQGDNEQFF. CDR3 sequence (DNA): TGTGCCAGCAGGAAGGGGGGCCAGGGGGACAATGAGCAGTTCTTC.

This chain joins TRBV9 and TRBJ1-1; the D is unclear. Trimming took off 1 base at V and 4 bases at J, with 20 bases between the two ends. CDR3 length: 17 residues. The V gene's germline CDR1 is SGDLS and CDR2 YYNGEE. As DNA, the CDR3 is TGTGCCAGCAGCGTATACGACACGCTCGTTTTGGGCACTGAAGCTTTCTTT. This translates into CASSVYDTLVLGTEAFF. Together with reference TRBV9 and TRBJ1-1, the CDR3 gives the full variable domain: DSGVTQTPKHLITATGQRVTLRCSPRSGDLSVYWYQQSLDQGLQFLIQYYNGEERAKGNILERFSAQQFPDLHSELNLSSLELGDSALYFCASSVYDTLVLGTEAFFGQGTRLTVV.

This chain connects TRBV7-3 to TRBJ2-2, with TRBD1 identical over 7 bases. Germline CDR1 SGHTA, CDR2 FQGTGA. CDR3 length: 17 amino acids. Losses at the gene ends were 5 bases for V and 0 bases for J; bases not matched to a gene: 9. The CDR3: CASSISRQGSNTGELFF. The CDR3 bases are TGTGCCAGCAGCATCAGCAGACAGGGATCGAACACCGGGGAGCTGTTTTTT.

The J gene is TRBJ2-2, the V gene TRBV30, with 9 bases fitting TRBD1. This CDR3 has 16 amino acids. Trimming cost V 5 bases and J 6 bases; bases outside gene matches: 13. In germline, CDR1 is GTSNPN, CDR2 SVGIG (reference sequence). The DNA for the CDR3 is TGTGCCTGGGGCCGTTCGCGGACAGGGGTTGCCGGGGAGCTGTTTTTT. It specifies CAWGRSRTGVAGELFF.